What follows are 10 T cell receptor beta chains derived from one specimen sequenced in a study of blood T cell repertoires in COVID-19. The repertoire was sequenced with immunoSEQ multiplex PCR; TCRdb's copy has only in-frame clones and lacks some. The sample carries around 280,000 clones, 85% to 90% recorded once. The material sequenced was PBMCs or T cells enriched from blood (not recorded which). Receptors were obtained from a woman in her late teens or twenties with acute COVID-19.

This rearrangement joins TRBV10-3 to TRBJ1-4, with a possible D match to TRBD1 (5 bases). The V end lost 2 bases, the J end lost 0 bases, and 16 bases lay between the germline ends. CDR3 length: 18 residues. From germline, CDR1 is ENHRY and CDR2 SYGVKD. The CDR3 protein is CAISEGRRGLATNEKLFF. The CDR3 nucleotides are TGTGCCATCAGTGAGGGGCGGAGGGGTCTGGCAACTAATGAAAAACTGTTTTTT.

This chain uses TRBV14 with TRBJ1-2, with a tentative D call TRBD1 (6 bases). Per the germline V gene, CDR1 is SGHDN and CDR2 is FVKESK. Trimming left V 1 base short and J 2 bases short, with 8 bases between. The CDR3 loop spans 14 amino acids. The CDR3 nucleotides read TGTGCCAGCAGCCAAGGCCAGGGGAACTATGGCTACACCTTC. Translation: CASSQGQGNYGYTF.

The chain links TRBV15 to TRBJ2-1; TRBD1 matches at 10 bases. The CDR3 sequence is 17 residues long. The germline V gene encodes CDR1 LNHNV and CDR2 YYDKDF (reference sequence). The junction had 7 bases not matched to a gene; V was cut back by 2 bases and J by 3 bases. The DNA of the CDR3 is TGTGCCACCAGCAGACCACCGGGGACAGGGGTCTACAATGAGCAGTTCTTC. Its protein is CATSRPPGTGVYNEQFF.

CDR3 in amino acids: CASSTPGLAGGNSYNEQFF. The DNA of the CDR3 is TGTGCCAGTAGTACACCGGGACTAGCGGGAGGCAATTCGTACAATGAGCAGTTCTTC. The chain links TRBV19 to TRBJ2-1; 15 bases are shared with TRBD2. Germline trimming cut 4 bases from V and 4 bases from J; bases unmatched to any gene: 11. CDR1 is LNHDA, CDR2 SQIVND, per germline (reference sequence). The CDR3 has 19 amino acids.

This chain uses TRBV12-5 with TRBJ2-1; 8 positions agree with TRBD2. The CDR3 extends over 18 amino acids. The V and J ends lost 0 bases and 10 bases, in that order; junction bases with no gene match: 17. Germline values: CDR1 LGHNT, CDR2 FRNRAP. The DNA of the CDR3 is TGTGCTAGTGGTTTGGTCCCATCAACCCTAAGTCCTAGCGGGGAGCAGTTCTTC. Its protein is CASGLVPSTLSPSGEQFF. The whole variable domain, remainder taken from reference TRBV12-5 and TRBJ2-1, is DARVTQTPRHKVTEMGQEVTMRCQPILGHNTVFWYRQTMMQGLELLAYFRNRAPLDDSGMPKDRFSAEMPDATLATLKIQPSEPRDSAVYFCASGLVPSTLSPSGEQFFGPGTRLTVL.

A single count supports this clone. This chain links TRBV4-3 with TRBJ2-1; D is ambiguous. V was cut by 0 bases and J by 0 bases, with 9 bases left in between. The CDR3 covers 16 residues. Germline V gene data show CDR1 as LGHNA and CDR2 as YSLEER. The CDR3 nucleotides read TGCGCCAGCAGCCAAGATGCAGGCAGCTCCTACAATGAGCAGTTCTTC. Translation gives CASSQDAGSSYNEQFF.

V usage is TRBV6-4 and J usage is TRBJ2-6, with D possibly matching TRBD1 (5 bases). Trimming stripped 3 bases from V and 3 bases from J, with 15 bases between. The germline V gene encodes CDR1 MRHNA and CDR2 SNTAGT. The CDR3 length is 17 residues. CDR3 residues: CASSEGRALRGANVLTF. The CDR3 DNA sequence: TGTGCCAGCAGTGAGGGCAGGGCACTACGTGGGGCCAACGTCCTGACTTTC.

The gene calls are TRBV9 and TRBJ1-6; D might be TRBD1 (5 bases). The germline V gene encodes CDR1 SGDLS and CDR2 YYNGEE. CDR3 length: 16 residues. V lost 0 bases and J lost 8, with 15 bases in between. CDR3 sequence: CASSVAWAEGDSPLHF. For the CDR3, the DNA is TGTGCCAGCAGCGTAGCTTGGGCAGAAGGGGATTCACCCCTCCACTTT.

The V gene is TRBV5-4, the J gene TRBJ2-7, with 10 bases aligning to TRBD1. This CDR3 has 17 amino acids. Germline CDR1 SGHNT, CDR2 YYREEE (reference sequence). V was pared by 0 bases and J by 3 bases, with 9 bases of the junction left unmatched. CDR3 nucleotide sequence: TGTGCCAGCAGCTTGGCCAAACGACAGGGGGCCAACTACGAGCAGTACTTC. Its translation: CASSLAKRQGANYEQYF.

The rearrangement links TRBV6-4 to TRBJ2-1, with D perhaps TRBD1 (5 bases). The ends were cut back, 0 bases at V and 0 bases at J, with 9 bases in the middle. The CDR3 runs to 16 residues. In germline, CDR1 is MRHNA, CDR2 SNTAGT. The CDR3 reads CASSDSGVGSYNEQFF. CDR3 DNA: TGTGCCAGCAGTGACTCAGGGGTGGGCTCCTACAATGAGCAGTTCTTC.